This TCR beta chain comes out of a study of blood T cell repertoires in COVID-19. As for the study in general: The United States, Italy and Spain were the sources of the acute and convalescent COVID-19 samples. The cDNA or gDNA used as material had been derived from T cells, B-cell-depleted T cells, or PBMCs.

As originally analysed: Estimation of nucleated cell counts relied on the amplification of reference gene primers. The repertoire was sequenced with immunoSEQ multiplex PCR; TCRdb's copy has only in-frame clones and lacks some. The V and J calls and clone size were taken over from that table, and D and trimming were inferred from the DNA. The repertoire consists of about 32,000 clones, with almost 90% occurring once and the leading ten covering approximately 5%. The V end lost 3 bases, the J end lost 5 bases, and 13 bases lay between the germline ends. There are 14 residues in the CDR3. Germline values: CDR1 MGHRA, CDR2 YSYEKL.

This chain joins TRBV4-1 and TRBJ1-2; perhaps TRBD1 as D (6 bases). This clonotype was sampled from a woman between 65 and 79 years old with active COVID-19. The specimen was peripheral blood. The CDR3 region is CASSHTGTSYGYTF. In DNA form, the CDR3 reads TGCGCCAGCAGCCACACCGGGACATCGTATGGCTACACCTTC.